This T cell receptor (beta chain) emerged from a study of CD8 T cells in ankylosing spondylitis. Molecular-barcoded quantitative 5'-RACE produced these TCR beta libraries. TCRdb analysed the 5' RACE reads with MiXCR anew, one entry per CDR3 protein. The table shows 200,000 to 250,000 distinct CDR3 sequences, with about 7% occurring only once. This clonotype was counted many times. As yet, its antigen is unknown. General study results and limits: Reportedly, matched ankylosing spondylitis synovial fluid was significantly enriched for disease-linked clones. Disease-linked clones proved CD8+ and comparatively uncommon in peripheral blood. Characteristic of ankylosing spondylitis blood, it appeared, was a TCR beta motif comprising several highly homologous variants.

The length of the CDR3 is 14 residues. Germline V gives CDR1 MDHEN, CDR2 SYDVKM. Deletions cut 6 bases from V and 0 bases from J, with 9 bases between. Sequencing was performed on blood, either unsorted or a sorted T cell fraction (not recorded which). The TCR comes from a male donor with ankylosing spondylitis. V gene TRBV28 combines with J gene TRBJ2-4; no reliable D call. DNA for the CDR3: TGTGCCAGCAGCGTACCCCTAGCCAAAAACATTCAGTACTTC. This translates into CASSVPLAKNIQYF.